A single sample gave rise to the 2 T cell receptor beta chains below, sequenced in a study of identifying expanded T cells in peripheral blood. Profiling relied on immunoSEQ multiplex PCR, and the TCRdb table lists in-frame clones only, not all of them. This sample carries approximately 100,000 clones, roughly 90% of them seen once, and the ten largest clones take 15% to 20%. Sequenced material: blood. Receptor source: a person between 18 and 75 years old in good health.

Written as DNA, the CDR3 is TGTGCCAGCAGTGTGGAGTTCCAGGGAAACACCATATATTTT. Translating gives CASSVEFQGNTIYF. The chain has TRBV2 and TRBJ1-3; no definite D call. Germline-derived CDR1 and CDR2 are SNHLY and FYNNEI. There are 14 residues in the CDR3. Trimming took off 4 bases at V and 4 bases at J, with 11 bases between the two ends. The entire variable domain, with the rest obtained from reference TRBV2 and TRBJ1-3, is as follows: EPEVTQTPSHQVTQMGQEVILRCVPISNHLYFYWYRQILGQKVEFLVSFYNNEISEKSEIFDDQFSVERPDGSNFTLKIRSTKLEDSAMYFCASSVEFQGNTIYFGEGSWLTVV.

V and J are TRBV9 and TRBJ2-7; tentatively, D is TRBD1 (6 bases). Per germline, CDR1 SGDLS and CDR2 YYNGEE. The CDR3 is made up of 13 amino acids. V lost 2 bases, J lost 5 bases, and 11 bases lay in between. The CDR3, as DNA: TGTGCCAGCAGCGTTGTAACAGGGCACGAGCAGTACTTC. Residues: CASSVVTGHEQYF.